The rows below give T cell receptor beta chains drawn from one sample of a study of PD-1 blockade in classical Hodgkin lymphoma. Libraries were prepared by immunoSEQ multiplex PCR; TCRdb keeps only in-frame clonotypes and omits some of them. The table records over 15,000 clones, just over 85% of them present only once. Sequencing used peripheral blood mononuclear cells (PBMCs), obtained before the second cycle of nivolumab. These receptors came from a human donor with classical Hodgkin lymphoma. CDR3s leave out the opening cysteine and the closing phenylalanine or tryptophan.

v_call	cdr3_aa
TRBV4-3	ASSQGVRGGSYEQY
TRBV5-1	ASSLDVQPADTQY
TRBV7-8	ASSLANSNTEAF
TRBV6-6	ASSLDRSGNSPLH
TRBV10-3	AISATGTSLETQY
TRBV7-2	ASSFFWVESNQPQH
TRBV29-1	SALTVGTEAF
TRBV7-2	ASSGSQAEGGEGEQY
TRBV5-4	ASSLRGGPGELF
TRBV9	ASSVGFTSGGTYNEQF
TRBV21-1	ASSKAPYYEQY
TRBV7-9	ASSLGSGLADTQY
TRBV9	ASSPASKGPDT
TRBV7-8	ASSFSYPGQGAEQY
TRBV7-9	ASSPFTENTEAF
TRBV5-6	ASSLAAGTGVAF
TRBV7-8	ASSLLGDRNSYGYT
TRBV7-9	ASSLDRLAKNIQY